This T cell receptor beta chain was recorded in a study of T cells in Graves' hyperthyroidism and ophthalmopathy. Whole-study results and caveats: Model output signaled ophthalmopathy a median around 6.9 months ahead of onset.

In regard to this clonotype: Antigen unknown.

It was RNA transcripts that yielded the amplified TCR beta CDR3 regions. HTBI primers were employed in a first-round RT-PCR of the TCR CDR3. MiXCR, applied by TCRdb to the multiplex PCR reads, yields one record per CDR3 protein. This table has more than 550,000 distinct CDR3 sequences, roughly 46% appearing once. CDR1 is DFQATT, CDR2 SNEGSKA, per germline (reference sequence). The length of the CDR3 is 16 residues. The V gene lost 3 bases and the J gene lost 6 bases, with 23 bases spanning the gap. The sequence was collected from an adult man with Graves' disease, either hyperthyroidism or ophthalmopathy (not recorded which). V gene TRBV20-1 combines with J gene TRBJ1-2; perhaps TRBD1 as D (5 bases). The sequenced material came from peripheral blood or thyroid tissue (not recorded which). The CDR3 nucleotides are TGCAGTGCTAGTCCCTCCCTCGCAGGCCTAGGGGATGGCTACACCTTC. It specifies CSASPSLAGLGDGYTF.